This entry lists 11 T cell receptor beta chains sequenced from one sample in a study of T cells after posttransplantation cyclophosphamide (TCRdb year 2016). The library was generated by the immunoSEQ multiplex PCR assay. TCRdb re-hosts the immuneACCESS table, in-frame sequences only. Its copies lack some clones; in the studies checked, an unresolved V gene accounts for under half of them, and the cause for the rest is not known. The sample features about 12,000 clones, and none is a singleton. The ten largest clones represent under 7.5% of the sample. The sequencing sample was made of PBMCs. These receptor sequences come from a woman aged 40 to 50 in good health, CMV-negative, and a related stem cell transplant donor.

This CDR3 is CASSFAPGQGAADTQYF. The CDR3 DNA reads as TGTGCCAGCAGCTTTGCTCCGGGACAGGGGGCTGCAGATACGCAGTATTTT. The rearrangement joins TRBV7-8 to TRBJ2-3; 12 bases map to TRBD1. There are 17 residues in the CDR3. Germline V CDR1 and CDR2: SGHVS, FQNEAQ. The V gene end was trimmed by 3 bases and the J gene end by 4 bases; junction bases not matched to a gene: 8. Full variable domain (rest looked up from reference TRBV7-8 and TRBJ2-3): GAGVSQSPRYKVAKRGQDVALRCDPISGHVSLFWYQQALGQGPEFLTYFQNEAQLDKSGLPSDRFFAERPEGSVSTLKIQRTQQEDSAVYLCASSFAPGQGAADTQYFGPGTRLTVL.

This clone was picked up many times. The chain is built from TRBV6-2 or TRBV6-3 and TRBJ2-3; the D gene is possibly TRBD2 (5 bases). Trimming left V 2 bases short and J 3 bases short, with 15 bases between. The V gene's germline CDR1 is MNHEY and CDR2 SVGEGT. This CDR3 region has 16 residues. CDR3: CASSYPGVRRTDTQYF. DNA for the CDR3: TGTGCCAGCAGTTACCCCGGGGTGAGAAGGACAGATACGCAGTATTTT.

This clone was seen repeatedly, ten times or more. This chain joins TRBV27 and TRBJ1-6, with 7 positions matching TRBD1. The CDR3 has 16 residues. Germline-derived CDR1 and CDR2 are MNHEY and SMNVEV (reference sequence). J lost 6 bases, V lost 0 bases, and 5 bases had no gene match. The CDR3 nucleotides are TGTGCCAGCAGTTTATCTATGGCAGGGGGTAATTCACCCCTCCACTTT. This translates into CASSLSMAGGNSPLHF.

This clone was detected ten times or more. V and J are TRBV18 and TRBJ2-7, with D perhaps matching TRBD1 (6 bases). Germline values: CDR1 KGHSH, CDR2 LQKENI. Trimming took 3 bases from V and 4 from J, leaving 10 bases between them. CDR3 length equals 13 residues. The CDR3 bases are TGTGCCAGCTCACCCGCAGGGGCATACGAGCAGTACTTC. Translated, it gives CASSPAGAYEQYF.

This clone was found many times. The chain couples TRBV6-5 to TRBJ1-2, with D possibly matching TRBD1 (6 bases). The CDR3 runs to 14 residues. Germline-derived CDR1 and CDR2 are MNHEY and SVGAGI. V lost 6 bases and J 7 bases, leaving 18 bases between the germline ends. CDR3: CASRRINQGPGYTF. CDR3 bases: TGTGCCAGCAGGCGCATAAATCAGGGGCCTGGCTACACCTTC.

This clone was counted ten times or more. The chain carries TRBV5-1 and TRBJ2-3, with a possible D match to TRBD2 (5 bases). Between the trimmed V and J ends, which lost 0 bases and 4 bases, there was a span of 12 bases. This CDR3 comprises 15 residues. Per germline, CDR1 SGHRS and CDR2 YFSETQ. CDR3 region: CASSLVPLAADTQYF. In DNA form, the CDR3 reads TGCGCCAGCAGCTTGGTGCCGCTAGCTGCAGATACGCAGTATTTT.

There are many counts of this clone. The V and J genes are TRBV6-2 or TRBV6-3 and TRBJ1-6; D might be TRBD1 (6 bases). CDR1 and CDR2 from the germline V gene are MNHEY and SVGEGT. This CDR3 comprises 15 residues. V lost 7 bases and J 7 bases, leaving 17 bases between the germline ends. The CDR3 DNA sequence: TGTGCCAGCACTATTCGGCAGGGGCAGAATTCACCCCTCCACTTT. Translated, it gives CASTIRQGQNSPLHF.

This clone was seen repeatedly, ten times or more. V is TRBV14 and J is TRBJ2-7, with a tentative D call TRBD1 (6 bases). CDR1 is SGHDN, CDR2 FVKESK, per germline. The germline V and J ends were trimmed by 2 bases and 2 bases, with 10 bases remaining between them. This CDR3 spans 14 amino acids. CDR3 region: CASSQPDRPYEQYF. DNA for the CDR3: TGTGCCAGCAGCCAACCGGACAGACCCTACGAGCAGTACTTC.

This clone was detected ten times or more. This chain links TRBV14 with TRBJ2-5; 10 bases align to TRBD1. In germline, CDR1 is SGHDN, CDR2 FVKESK. The CDR3 runs to 15 residues. Trimming removed 4 bases from V and 2 bases from J; junction bases left unmatched: 4. CDR3 sequence reads: CASSRLGQGQETQYF. The CDR3 nucleotides are TGTGCCAGCAGCCGATTGGGACAGGGGCAAGAGACCCAGTACTTC.

This clone was seen many times. V gene TRBV5-5 combines with J gene TRBJ1-3; TRBD1 matches at 7 bases. J gave up 3 bases and V 4 bases, and 7 bases lay outside the gene matches. Germline CDR1 is SGHKS and CDR2 is YYEKEE (reference sequence). CDR3 length equals 15 residues. The DNA of the CDR3 is TGTGCCAGCAGCCCCGGGACAGTCTTTGGAAACACCATATATTTT. Its protein is CASSPGTVFGNTIYF.

By frequency in the sample, this clone is medium-sized. J is TRBJ2-1 and V is TRBV6-2 or TRBV6-3, with TRBD2 identical over 14 bases. Germline V lookup: CDR1 MNHEY, CDR2 SVGEGT. Trimming at V came to 0 bases and at J to 10 bases, leaving 8 bases not matched to a gene. CDR3 length equals 17 residues. The CDR3 sequence is CASSYSGLAGVYREQFF. The CDR3 bases are TGTGCCAGCAGTTACTCGGGACTAGCGGGAGTCTACCGAGAGCAGTTCTTC.